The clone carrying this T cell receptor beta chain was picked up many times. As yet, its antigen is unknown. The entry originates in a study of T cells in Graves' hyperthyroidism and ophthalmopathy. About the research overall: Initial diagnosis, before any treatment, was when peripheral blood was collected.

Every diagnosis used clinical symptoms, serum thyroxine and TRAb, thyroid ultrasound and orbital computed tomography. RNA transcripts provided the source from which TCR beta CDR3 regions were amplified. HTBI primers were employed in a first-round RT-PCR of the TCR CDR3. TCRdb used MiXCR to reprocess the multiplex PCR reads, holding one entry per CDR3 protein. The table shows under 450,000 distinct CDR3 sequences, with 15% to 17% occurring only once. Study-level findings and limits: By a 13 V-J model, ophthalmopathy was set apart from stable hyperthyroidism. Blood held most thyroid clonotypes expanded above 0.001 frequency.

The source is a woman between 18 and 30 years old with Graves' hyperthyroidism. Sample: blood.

CDR3 DNA: TGCAGTGCTAGAAAGACTAGCGGGCAAGAGACCCAGTACTTC. This codes for CSARKTSGQETQYF. The chain has TRBV20-1 and TRBJ2-5; 10 bases line up with TRBD2. The J segment lost 2 bases and the V segment lost 2 bases, leaving 2 bases of the junction unmatched. CDR1 and CDR2 from the germline V gene are DFQATT and SNEGSKA (reference sequence). The length of the CDR3 is 14 residues.